The 18 T cell receptor beta chains presented below share a single source sample, sequenced in a study of cytomegalovirus exposure and HLA in healthy donors. Primers for the PCR totalled 60 Vbeta and 13 Jbeta. Only in-frame clones appear in the TCRdb table, and some are missing; sequencing was by immunoSEQ multiplex PCR. The sample gives around 96,000 clones, approximately 80% of which show up once; 2% to 2.5% is in the top ten. Sequencing input: PBMCs. These receptors came from a man in his late teens or twenties in good health and CMV-seronegative.

This chain joins TRBV23-1 and TRBJ1-3; possibly TRBD1 for D (6 bases). TRBV23-1 has ORF status, its function being uncertain. CDR3 length: 15 residues. V lost 4 bases, J lost 4 bases, and 14 bases lay in between. The CDR3 nucleotides are TGCGCCAGCAGTCGTCGGGGGGCTCTAGGAAACACCATATATTTT. Protein: CASSRRGALGNTIYF.

This clone was observed a single time. The chain is built from TRBV2 and TRBJ2-6, with a possible D match to TRBD1 (6 bases). Germline-derived CDR1 and CDR2 are SNHLY and FYNNEI. The CDR3 loop spans 16 amino acids. V dropped 3 bases and J dropped 0 bases, with 9 bases sitting between them. CDR3 sequence: CASSEGAPSGANVLTF. CDR3 sequence (DNA): TGTGCCAGCAGTGAGGGGGCCCCCTCTGGGGCCAACGTCCTGACTTTC.

The gene calls are TRBV29-1 and TRBJ2-5; TRBD2 aligns across 10 bases. This CDR3 region has 15 residues. The ends lost 1 base at V and 1 base at J; junction bases unmatched: 3. Germline loops: CDR1 SQVTM, CDR2 ANQGSEA. CDR3 bases: TGCAGCGTTGAAGGTAGCGGGGGGATCCAAGAGACCCAGTACTTC. Encoded protein: CSVEGSGGIQETQYF.

The chain couples TRBV13 to TRBJ2-1; the match to TRBD2 covers 9 bases. CDR3 length: 17 residues. Germline V gene lookup returns CDR1 PRHDT and CDR2 FYEKMQ (reference sequence). The trim removed 2 bases at V and 10 bases at J, leaving 15 bases unmatched. CDR3 loop: CASSLKARARGGWEQFF. The CDR3 DNA reads as TGTGCCAGCAGCTTAAAAGCAAGGGCGCGGGGGGGCTGGGAGCAGTTCTTC.

V is TRBV19 and J is TRBJ1-1; the D is unclear. The CDR3 loop spans 13 amino acids. Germline V gene data show CDR1 as LNHDA and CDR2 as SQIVND (reference sequence). Trimming cost V 8 bases and J 0 bases, with 10 bases left between them. CDR3 region: CASRERVNTEAFF. CDR3 nucleotide sequence: TGTGCCAGTCGGGAGAGGGTGAACACTGAAGCTTTCTTT.

V gene TRBV27 combines with J gene TRBJ1-5, with D possibly TRBD1 on 5 matching bases. The CDR3 spans 13 residues. Germline values: CDR1 MNHEY, CDR2 SMNVEV (reference sequence). Deletions cut 6 bases from V and 4 bases from J, with 10 bases between. The CDR3 region is CASRRGQNQPQHF. CDR3 DNA sequence: TGTGCCAGCAGAAGGGGTCAAAATCAGCCCCAGCATTTT.

The chain employs TRBV11-2 and TRBJ2-7; the match to TRBD2 covers 10 bases. Unmatched junction bases numbered 2, after V lost 1 base and J lost 2 bases. The CDR3 extends over 15 amino acids. CDR1 and CDR2 from the germline V gene are SGHAT and FQNNGV. In nucleotides, the CDR3 is TGTGCCAGCAGCTTAGCACTAGCGGGGCCCTACGAGCAGTACTTC. Translating it yields CASSLALAGPYEQYF.

This clone was recorded once. The chain joins TRBV7-9 to TRBJ2-7; 7 nucleotides match TRBD1. The V and J ends lost 4 bases and 3 bases, in that order; junction bases with no gene match: 9. This CDR3 is 15 amino acids long. Germline V CDR1 and CDR2: SEHNR, FQNEAQ (reference sequence). This CDR3 reads CASSSYGTAYYEQYF. CDR3 sequence (DNA): TGTGCCAGCAGCTCATACGGGACAGCTTACTACGAGCAGTACTTC. The full variable domain, completed using reference TRBV7-9 and TRBJ2-7, is DTGVSQNPRHKITKRGQNVTFRCDPISEHNRLYWYRQTLGQGPEFLTYFQNEAQLEKSRLLSDRFSAERPKGSFSTLEIQRTEQGDSAMYLCASSSYGTAYYEQYFGPGTRLTVT.

The V gene is TRBV25-1, the J gene TRBJ1-1; no definite D call. V dropped 4 bases and J dropped 10 bases, with 13 bases sitting between them. Per the germline V gene, CDR1 is MGHDK and CDR2 is SYGVNS. The CDR3 consists of 12 residues. CDR3 bases: TGTGCCAGCAGTGCAGGCGCCGTCAGAGCTTTCTTT. Translation: CASSAGAVRAFF. Combining the CDR3 with reference TRBV25-1 and TRBJ1-1 gives the whole variable domain EADIYQTPRYLVIGTGKKITLECSQTMGHDKMYWYQQDPGMELHLIHYSYGVNSTEKGDLSSESTVSRIRTEHFPLTLESARPSHTSQYLCASSAGAVRAFFGQGTRLTVV.

The CDR3 loop reads CASTIPGGNGYTF. As DNA, the CDR3 is TGTGCCAGCACCATACCAGGAGGTAATGGCTACACCTTC. The chain joins TRBV18 to TRBJ1-2; D remains unclear. The CDR3 runs to 13 residues. V lost 8 bases to trimming and J lost 6 bases, with 16 bases between them. The germline V gene has CDR1 KGHSH and CDR2 LQKENI. The complete variable domain, with remaining parts taken from reference TRBV18 and TRBJ1-2, reads NAGVMQNPRHLVRRRGQEARLRCSPMKGHSHVYWYRQLPEEGLKFMVYLQKENIIDESGMPKERFSAEFPKEGPSILRIQQVVRGDSAAYFCASTIPGGNGYTFGSGTRLTVV.

The chain carries TRBV5-1 and TRBJ1-2; 9 bases are shared with TRBD1. Trimming cost V 4 bases and J 1 base; bases outside gene matches: 8. CDR1 and CDR2 from the germline V gene are SGHRS and YFSETQ. This CDR3 spans 16 amino acids. CDR3 loop: CASSRGQGVDNYGYTF. DNA of the CDR3: TGCGCCAGCAGCAGGGGACAGGGCGTTGATAACTATGGCTACACCTTC. The entire variable domain, with the rest obtained from reference TRBV5-1 and TRBJ1-2, is as follows: KAGVTQTPRYLIKTRGQQVTLSCSPISGHRSVSWYQQTPGQGLQFLFEYFSETQRNKGNFPGRFSGRQFSNSRSEMNVSTLELGDSALYLCASSRGQGVDNYGYTFGSGTRLTVV.

In this sample, this clone turned up a few times. V gene TRBV7-8 combines with J gene TRBJ1-2, with D unclear. This CDR3 comprises 14 residues. The V end was cut by 3 bases, the J end by 8 bases, with 16 bases between. CDR1 is SGHVS, CDR2 FQNEAQ, per germline. The CDR3 nucleotides read TGTGCCAGCAGCTTGGTTTCATATGGTCGGGGCTACACCTTC. It yields the protein CASSLVSYGRGYTF.

This clone was seen only a few times. The CDR3, as DNA: TGTGCCAGCAGTTTCGCGACACCCTACGAGCAGTACTTC. It encodes CASSFATPYEQYF. The chain couples TRBV6-5 to TRBJ2-7; D remains unclear. V lost 4 bases and J lost 2, with 9 bases in between. This CDR3 has 13 residues. Germline V CDR1 and CDR2: MNHEY, SVGAGI.

This chain links TRBV5-1 with TRBJ2-3, with TRBD2 matching 15 bases. V was pared by 3 bases and J by 2 bases, with 4 bases of the junction left unmatched. Per germline, CDR1 SGHRS and CDR2 YFSETQ. The CDR3 contains 17 residues. CDR3 in DNA: TGCGCCAGCAGCTCAAGGACTAGCGGGGGGGTCACAGATACGCAGTATTTT. It translates to CASSSRTSGGVTDTQYF.

This chain connects TRBV7-9 to TRBJ2-1; TRBD2 agrees at 8 bases. Per the germline V gene, CDR1 is SEHNR and CDR2 is FQNEAQ (reference sequence). Losses at the gene ends were 5 bases for V and 8 bases for J; bases not matched to a gene: 17. The CDR3 consists of 17 residues. The CDR3 bases are TGTGCCAGCAGCCCATTCGTCGGGGGGACTAGAGCCGATGAGCAGTTCTTC. Its translation is CASSPFVGGTRADEQFF.

This chain joins TRBV18 and TRBJ2-1; 10 bases agree with TRBD2. Germline lookup yields CDR1 KGHSH and CDR2 LQKENI. CDR3 length equals 17 residues. Unmatched junction bases numbered 11, after V lost 1 base and J lost 8 bases. As DNA, the CDR3 is TGTGCCAGCTCACCACAAGCTCCAGCGGGGGGGATCGATGAGCAGTTCTTC. The encoded protein is CASSPQAPAGGIDEQFF.

This clone was counted once. The chain is built from TRBV4-1 and TRBJ2-1; TRBD2 aligns across 10 bases. The CDR3 is 15 residues long. The junction had 5 bases not matched to a gene; V was cut back by 0 bases and J by 9 bases. Germline CDR1 is MGHRA and CDR2 is YSYEKL. CDR3 nucleotide sequence: TGCGCCAGCAGCCAAGAAAGCGGGGGGGACGTTGAGCAGTTCTTC. It encodes CASSQESGGDVEQFF.

This chain uses TRBV5-4 with TRBJ2-5; the D is unclear. V was trimmed by 1 base and J by 0 bases, leaving 13 bases between them. Germline loops: CDR1 SGHNT, CDR2 YYREEE (reference sequence). The CDR3 totals 16 residues. CDR3 protein: CASSLWLEWYQETQYF. The CDR3 DNA reads as TGTGCCAGCAGCTTGTGGCTGGAGTGGTACCAAGAGACCCAGTACTTC.